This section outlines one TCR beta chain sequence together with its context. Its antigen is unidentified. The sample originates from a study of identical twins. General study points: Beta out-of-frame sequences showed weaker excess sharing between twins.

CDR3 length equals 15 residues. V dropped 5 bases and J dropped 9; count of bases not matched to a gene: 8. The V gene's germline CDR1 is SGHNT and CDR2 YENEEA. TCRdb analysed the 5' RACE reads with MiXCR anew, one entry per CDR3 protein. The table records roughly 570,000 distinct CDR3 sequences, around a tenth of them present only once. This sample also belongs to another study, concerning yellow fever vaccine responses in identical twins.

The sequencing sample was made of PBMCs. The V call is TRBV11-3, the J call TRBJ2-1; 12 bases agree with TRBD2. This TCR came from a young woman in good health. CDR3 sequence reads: CASSLGLAGRGEQFF. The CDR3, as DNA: TGTGCCAGCAGCCTCGGACTAGCGGGGAGAGGTGAGCAGTTCTTC.